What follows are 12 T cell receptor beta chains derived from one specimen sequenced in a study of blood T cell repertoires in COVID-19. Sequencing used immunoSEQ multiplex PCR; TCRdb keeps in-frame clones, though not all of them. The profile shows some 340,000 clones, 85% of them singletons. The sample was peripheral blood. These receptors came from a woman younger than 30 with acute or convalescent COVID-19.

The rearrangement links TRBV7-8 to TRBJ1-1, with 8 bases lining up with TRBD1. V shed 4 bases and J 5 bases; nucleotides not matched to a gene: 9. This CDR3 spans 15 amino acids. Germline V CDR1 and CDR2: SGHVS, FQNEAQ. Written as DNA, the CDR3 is TGTGCCAGCAGCTCCTCAATGTACAGGGGGACTGAAGCTTTCTTT. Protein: CASSSSMYRGTEAFF.

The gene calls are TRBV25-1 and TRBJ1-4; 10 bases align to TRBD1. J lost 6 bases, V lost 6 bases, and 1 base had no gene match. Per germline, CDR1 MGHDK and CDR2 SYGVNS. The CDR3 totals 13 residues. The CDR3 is CASRGTGDEKLFF. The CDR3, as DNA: TGTGCCAGCAGAGGGACAGGGGATGAAAAACTGTTTTTT.

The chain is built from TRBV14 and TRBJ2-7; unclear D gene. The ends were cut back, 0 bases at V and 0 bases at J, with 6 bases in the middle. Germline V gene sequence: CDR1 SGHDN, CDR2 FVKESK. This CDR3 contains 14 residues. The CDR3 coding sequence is TGTGCCAGCAGCCAAGATTTTAGCTCCTACGAGCAGTACTTC. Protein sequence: CASSQDFSSYEQYF. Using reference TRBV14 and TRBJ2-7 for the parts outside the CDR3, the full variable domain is EAGVTQFPSHSVIEKGQTVTLRCDPISGHDNLYWYRRVMGKEIKFLLHFVKESKQDESGMPNNRFLAERTGGTYSTLKVQPAELEDSGVYFCASSQDFSSYEQYFGPGTRLTVT.

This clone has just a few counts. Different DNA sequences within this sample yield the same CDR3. The CDR3 loop is CASIRSYEQYF. The CDR3 DNA sequence: TGTGCCAGCATCCGGAGCTACGAGCAGTACTTC. J is TRBJ2-7 and V is TRBV2; D gene ambiguous. Germline lookup yields CDR1 SNHLY and CDR2 FYNNEI. V was pared by 7 bases and J by 3 bases, with 7 bases between. The CDR3 consists of 11 residues. The entire variable domain, with the rest obtained from reference TRBV2 and TRBJ2-7, is as follows: EPEVTQTPSHQVTQMGQEVILRCVPISNHLYFYWYRQILGQKVEFLVSFYNNEISEKSEIFDDQFSVERPDGSNFTLKIRSTKLEDSAMYFCASIRSYEQYFGPGTRLTVT.

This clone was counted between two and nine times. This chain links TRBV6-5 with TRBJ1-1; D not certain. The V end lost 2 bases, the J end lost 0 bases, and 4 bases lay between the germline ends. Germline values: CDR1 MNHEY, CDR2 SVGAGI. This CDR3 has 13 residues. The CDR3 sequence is CASSYQVNTEAFF. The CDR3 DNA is TGTGCCAGCAGTTACCAGGTGAACACTGAAGCTTTCTTT.

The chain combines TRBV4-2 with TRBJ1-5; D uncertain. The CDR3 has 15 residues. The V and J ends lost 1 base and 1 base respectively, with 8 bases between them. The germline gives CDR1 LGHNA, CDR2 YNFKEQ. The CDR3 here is CASSQGLKSNQPQHF. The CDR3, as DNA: TGTGCCAGCAGCCAAGGGCTCAAGAGCAATCAGCCCCAGCATTTT.

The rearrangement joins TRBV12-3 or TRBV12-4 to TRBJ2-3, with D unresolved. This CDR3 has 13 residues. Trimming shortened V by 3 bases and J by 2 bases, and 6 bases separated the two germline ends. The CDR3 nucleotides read TGTGCCAGCAGTTTCCTACTCACAGATACGCAGTATTTT. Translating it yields CASSFLLTDTQYF.

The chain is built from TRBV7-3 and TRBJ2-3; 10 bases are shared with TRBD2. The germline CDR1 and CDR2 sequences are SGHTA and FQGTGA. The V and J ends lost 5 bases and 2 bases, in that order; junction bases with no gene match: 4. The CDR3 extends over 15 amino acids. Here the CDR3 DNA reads TGTGCCAGCAGCGCGACTAGCGGGCTCACAGATACGCAGTATTTT. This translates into CASSATSGLTDTQYF. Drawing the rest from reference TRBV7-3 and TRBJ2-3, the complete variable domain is GAGVSQTPSNKVTEKGKYVELRCDPISGHTALYWYRQSLGQGPEFLIYFQGTGAADDSGLPNDRFFAVRPEGSVSTLKIQRTERGDSAVYLCASSATSGLTDTQYFGPGTRLTVL.

CDR3 bases: TGTGCCAGCAGCTTAGTTCGGGGGGCCAATAATGGCTACACCTTC. It is translated as CASSLVRGANNGYTF. The genes are TRBV7-8 and TRBJ1-2; TRBD1 might be the D (6 bases). The length of the CDR3 is 15 residues. The germline CDR1 and CDR2 sequences are SGHVS and FQNEAQ. The V gene lost 1 base and the J gene lost 6 bases, with 15 bases spanning the gap. The full variable domain, its missing parts supplied by reference TRBV7-8 and TRBJ1-2, is GAGVSQSPRYKVAKRGQDVALRCDPISGHVSLFWYQQALGQGPEFLTYFQNEAQLDKSGLPSDRFFAERPEGSVSTLKIQRTQQEDSAVYLCASSLVRGANNGYTFGSGTRLTVV.

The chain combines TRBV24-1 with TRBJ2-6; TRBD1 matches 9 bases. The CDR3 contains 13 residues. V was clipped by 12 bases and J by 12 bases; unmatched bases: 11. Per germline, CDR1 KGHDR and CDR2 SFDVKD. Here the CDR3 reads CAAQGAAEGVLTF. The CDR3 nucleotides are TGTGCCGCACAGGGGGCGGCGGAGGGCGTCCTGACTTTC.

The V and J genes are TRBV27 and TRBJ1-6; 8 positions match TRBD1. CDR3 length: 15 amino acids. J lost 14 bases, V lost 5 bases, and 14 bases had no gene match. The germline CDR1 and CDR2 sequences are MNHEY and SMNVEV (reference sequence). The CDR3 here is CASSATGQGVSTLHF. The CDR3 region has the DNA TGTGCCAGCAGTGCGACTGGACAGGGAGTGTCAACCCTCCACTTT.

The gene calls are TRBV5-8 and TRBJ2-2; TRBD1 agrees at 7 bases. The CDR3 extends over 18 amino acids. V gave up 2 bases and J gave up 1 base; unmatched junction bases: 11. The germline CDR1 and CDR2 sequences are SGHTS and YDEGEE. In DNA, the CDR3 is TGTGCCAGCAGCTTTTCGATGCGACACAGGGGGAACACCGGGGAGCTGTTTTTT. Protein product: CASSFSMRHRGNTGELFF.